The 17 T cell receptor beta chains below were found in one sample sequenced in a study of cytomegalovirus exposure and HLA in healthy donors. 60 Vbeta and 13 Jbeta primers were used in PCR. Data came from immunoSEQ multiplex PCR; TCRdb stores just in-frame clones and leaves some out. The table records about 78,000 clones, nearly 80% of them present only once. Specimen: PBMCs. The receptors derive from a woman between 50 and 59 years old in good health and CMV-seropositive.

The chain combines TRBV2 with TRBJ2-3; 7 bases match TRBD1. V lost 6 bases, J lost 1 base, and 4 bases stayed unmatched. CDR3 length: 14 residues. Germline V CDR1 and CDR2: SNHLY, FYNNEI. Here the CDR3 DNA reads TGTGCCAGCAGGAGGGACAGCGGCACAGATACGCAGTATTTT. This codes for CASRRDSGTDTQYF.

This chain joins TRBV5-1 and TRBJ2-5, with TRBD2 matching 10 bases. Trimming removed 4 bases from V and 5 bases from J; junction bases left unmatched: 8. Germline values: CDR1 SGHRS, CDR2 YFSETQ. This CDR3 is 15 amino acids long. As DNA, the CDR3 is TGCGCCAGCAGCCCCGGACTAGCGGCCGTGGAGACCCAGTACTTC. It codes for CASSPGLAAVETQYF.

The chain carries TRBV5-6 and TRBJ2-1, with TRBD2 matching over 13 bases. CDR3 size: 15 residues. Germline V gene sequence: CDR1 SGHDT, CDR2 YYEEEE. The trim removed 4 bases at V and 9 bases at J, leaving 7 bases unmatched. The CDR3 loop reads CASSLGLAGWGEQFF. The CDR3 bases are TGTGCCAGCAGCCTGGGACTAGCGGGGTGGGGTGAGCAGTTCTTC. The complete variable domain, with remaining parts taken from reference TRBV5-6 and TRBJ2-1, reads DAGVTQSPTHLIKTRGQQVTLRCSPKSGHDTVSWYQQALGQGPQFIFQYYEEEERQRGNFPDRFSGHQFPNYSSELNVNALLLGDSALYLCASSLGLAGWGEQFFGPGTRLTVL.

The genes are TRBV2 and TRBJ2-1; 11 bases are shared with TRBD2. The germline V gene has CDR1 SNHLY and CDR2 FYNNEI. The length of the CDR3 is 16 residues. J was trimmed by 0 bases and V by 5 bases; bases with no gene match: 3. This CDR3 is CASSLAGGPSYNEQFF. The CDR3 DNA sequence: TGTGCCAGCAGTCTAGCGGGAGGCCCCTCCTACAATGAGCAGTTCTTC.

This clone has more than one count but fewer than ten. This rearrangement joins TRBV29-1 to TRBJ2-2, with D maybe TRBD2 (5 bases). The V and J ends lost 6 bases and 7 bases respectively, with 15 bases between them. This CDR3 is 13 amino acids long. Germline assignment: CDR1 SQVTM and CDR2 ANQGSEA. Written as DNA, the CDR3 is TGCAGCGTCCTCTTGGTGAGGGTCGGGGAGCTGTTTTTT. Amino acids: CSVLLVRVGELFF.

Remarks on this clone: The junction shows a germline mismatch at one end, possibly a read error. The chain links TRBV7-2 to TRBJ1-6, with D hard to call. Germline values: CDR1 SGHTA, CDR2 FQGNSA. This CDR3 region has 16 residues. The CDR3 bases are TGTGCCAGCAGCTTAGGGCCGGCAGGCCTTAATCCACCCCTCCACTTT. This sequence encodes CASSLGPAGLNPPLHF. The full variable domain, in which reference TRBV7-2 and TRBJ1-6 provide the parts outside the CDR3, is GAGVSQSPSNKVTEKGKDVELRCDPISGHTALYWYRQSLGQGLEFLIYFQGNSAPDKSGLPSDRFSAERTGGSVSTLTIQRTQQEDSAVYLCASSLGPAGLNPPLHFGNGTRLTVT.

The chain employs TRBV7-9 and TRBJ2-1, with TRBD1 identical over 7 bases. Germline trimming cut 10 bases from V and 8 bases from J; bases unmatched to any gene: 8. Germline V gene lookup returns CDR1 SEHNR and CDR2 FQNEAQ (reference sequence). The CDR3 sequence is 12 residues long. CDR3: CATMTGFDEQFF. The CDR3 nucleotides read TGTGCCACTATGACAGGGTTCGATGAGCAGTTCTTC.

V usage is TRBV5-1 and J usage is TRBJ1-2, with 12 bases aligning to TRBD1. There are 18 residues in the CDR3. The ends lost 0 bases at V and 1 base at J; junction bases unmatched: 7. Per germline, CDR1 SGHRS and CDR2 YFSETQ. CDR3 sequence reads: CASSLEGTGGRFNYGYTF. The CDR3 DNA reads TGCGCCAGCAGCTTGGAAGGGACAGGGGGCAGGTTTAACTATGGCTACACCTTC. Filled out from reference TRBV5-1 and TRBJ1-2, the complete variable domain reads KAGVTQTPRYLIKTRGQQVTLSCSPISGHRSVSWYQQTPGQGLQFLFEYFSETQRNKGNFPGRFSGRQFSNSRSEMNVSTLELGDSALYLCASSLEGTGGRFNYGYTFGSGTRLTVV.

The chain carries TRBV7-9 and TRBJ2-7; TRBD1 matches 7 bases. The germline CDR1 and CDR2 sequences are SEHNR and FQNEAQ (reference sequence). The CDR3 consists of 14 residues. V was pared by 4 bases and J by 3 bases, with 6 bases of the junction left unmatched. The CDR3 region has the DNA TGTGCCAGCAGCTCGCCAACAGGGGTCTACGAGCAGTACTTC. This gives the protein CASSSPTGVYEQYF.

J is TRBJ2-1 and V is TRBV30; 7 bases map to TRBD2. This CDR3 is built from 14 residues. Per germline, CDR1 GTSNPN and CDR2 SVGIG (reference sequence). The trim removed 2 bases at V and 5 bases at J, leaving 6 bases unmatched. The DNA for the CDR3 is TGTGCCTGGAGTACGTGGGGGGGGGACAATGAGCAGTTCTTC. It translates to CAWSTWGGDNEQFF.

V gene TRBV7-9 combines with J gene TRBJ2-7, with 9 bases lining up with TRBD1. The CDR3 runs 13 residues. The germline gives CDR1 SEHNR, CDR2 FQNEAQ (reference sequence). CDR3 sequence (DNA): TGTTCCAGCAGCTCGACAGGGGGGCCCGAGCAGTACGTC. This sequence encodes CSSSSTGGPEQYV.

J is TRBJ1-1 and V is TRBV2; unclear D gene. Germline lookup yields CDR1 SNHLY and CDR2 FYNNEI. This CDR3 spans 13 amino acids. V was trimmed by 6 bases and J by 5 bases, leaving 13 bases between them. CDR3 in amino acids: CASREKQRTEAFF. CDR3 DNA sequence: TGTGCCAGCAGGGAAAAGCAGAGGACTGAAGCTTTCTTT.

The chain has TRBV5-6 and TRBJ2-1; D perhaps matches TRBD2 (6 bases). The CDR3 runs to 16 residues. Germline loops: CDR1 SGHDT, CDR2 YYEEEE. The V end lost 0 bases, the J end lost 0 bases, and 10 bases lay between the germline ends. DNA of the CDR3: TGTGCCAGCAGCTTGGGTGTTAGCGGCTCCTACAATGAGCAGTTCTTC. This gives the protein CASSLGVSGSYNEQFF.

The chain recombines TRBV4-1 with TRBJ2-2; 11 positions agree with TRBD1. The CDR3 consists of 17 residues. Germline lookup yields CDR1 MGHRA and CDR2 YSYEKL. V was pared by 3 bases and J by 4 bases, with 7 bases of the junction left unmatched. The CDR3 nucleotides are TGCGCCAGCAGCCATCGAATCGGGACAGGGGGCACCGGGGAGCTGTTTTTT. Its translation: CASSHRIGTGGTGELFF.

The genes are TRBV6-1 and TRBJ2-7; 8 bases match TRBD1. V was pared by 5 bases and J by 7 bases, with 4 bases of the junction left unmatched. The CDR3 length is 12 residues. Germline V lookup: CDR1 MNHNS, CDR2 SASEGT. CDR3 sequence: CASSPTGGEQYV. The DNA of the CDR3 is TGTGCCAGCAGTCCAACAGGGGGAGAGCAGTACGTC.

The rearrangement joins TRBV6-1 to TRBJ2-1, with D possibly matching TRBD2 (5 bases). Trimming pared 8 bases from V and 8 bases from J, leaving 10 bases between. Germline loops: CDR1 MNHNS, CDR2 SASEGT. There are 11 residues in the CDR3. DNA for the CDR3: TGTGCCAGCGAGGACTGGGATGAGCAGTTCTTC. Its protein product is CASEDWDEQFF.

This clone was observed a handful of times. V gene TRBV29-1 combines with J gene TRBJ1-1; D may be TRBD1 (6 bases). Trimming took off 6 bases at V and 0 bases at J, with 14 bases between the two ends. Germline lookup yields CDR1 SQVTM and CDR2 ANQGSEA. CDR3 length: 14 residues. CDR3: CSVGAGAMNTEAFF. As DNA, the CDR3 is TGCAGCGTGGGGGCAGGGGCAATGAACACTGAAGCTTTCTTT.